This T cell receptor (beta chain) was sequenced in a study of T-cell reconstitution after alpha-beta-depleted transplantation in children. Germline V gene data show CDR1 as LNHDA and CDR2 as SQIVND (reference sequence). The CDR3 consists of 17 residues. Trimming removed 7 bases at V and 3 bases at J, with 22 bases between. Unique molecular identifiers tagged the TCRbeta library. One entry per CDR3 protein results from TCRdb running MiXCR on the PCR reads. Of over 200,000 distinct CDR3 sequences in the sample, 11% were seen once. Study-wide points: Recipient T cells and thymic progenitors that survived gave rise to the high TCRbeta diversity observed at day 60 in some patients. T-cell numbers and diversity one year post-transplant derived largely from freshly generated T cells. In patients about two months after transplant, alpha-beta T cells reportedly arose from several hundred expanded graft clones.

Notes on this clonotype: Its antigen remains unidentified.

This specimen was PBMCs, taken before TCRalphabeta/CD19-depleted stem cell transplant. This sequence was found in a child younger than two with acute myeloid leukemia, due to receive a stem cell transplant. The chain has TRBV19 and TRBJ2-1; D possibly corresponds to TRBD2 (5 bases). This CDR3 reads CASIARIVARGYNEQFF. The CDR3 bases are TGTGCCAGTATCGCTCGTATTGTGGCCCGGGGCTACAATGAGCAGTTCTTC.